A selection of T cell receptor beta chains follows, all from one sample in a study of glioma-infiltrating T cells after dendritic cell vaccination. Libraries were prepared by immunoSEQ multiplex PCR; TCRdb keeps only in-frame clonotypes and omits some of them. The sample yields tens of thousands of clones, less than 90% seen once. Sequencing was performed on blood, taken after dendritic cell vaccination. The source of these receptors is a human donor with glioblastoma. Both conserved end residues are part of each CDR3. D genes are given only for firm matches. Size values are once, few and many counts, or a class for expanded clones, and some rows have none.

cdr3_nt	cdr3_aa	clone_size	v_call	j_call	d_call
TGTGCCTGGGATACAGGGGAAGGGGGCTACACCTTC	CAWDTGEGGYTF	-	TRBV30	TRBJ1-2	TRBD1
TGTGCCAGCAGCGGGCTATCCCGGGCTAGCGGGGGGGCTTTAACCGGGGAGCTGTTTTTT	CASSGLSRASGGALTGELFF	-	TRBV9	TRBJ2-2	TRBD2
TGCGCCAGCAGCTTGGGGGCAGGGCCTAACTATGGCTACACCTTC	CASSLGAGPNYGYTF	-	TRBV5-1	TRBJ1-2	-
TGCGCCAGCAGCCCGATAGACAGGGTACAGGAGGAGCTGTTTTTT	CASSPIDRVQEELFF	-	TRBV5-1	TRBJ2-2	TRBD1
TGTGCCAGCAGTGGAGATACAGGGCCTCGGGCTGAAGCTTTCTTT	CASSGDTGPRAEAFF	-	TRBV6-1	TRBJ1-1	-
TGCGCCAGCAGCCCCCCGGGGCGGGGGGACACAGATACGCAGTATTTT	CASSPPGRGDTDTQYF	-	TRBV4-1	TRBJ2-3	TRBD2
TGTGCCAGTACTCCCGCCGGGACAGAAGCCTACGAGCAGTACTTC	CASTPAGTEAYEQYF	-	TRBV19	TRBJ2-7	TRBD1
TGTGCCAGCAGTGATCACGGTTACTCTGGAAACACCATATATTTT	CASSDHGYSGNTIYF	-	TRBV2	TRBJ1-3	-
TGTGCCAGCAGCGCGAGACTAGCGGGGGCAGACTACGAGCAGTACTTC	CASSARLAGADYEQYF	-	TRBV7-8	TRBJ2-7	TRBD2
TGTGCCAGCACCACAGGGGGAGCTGGCTACACCTTC	CASTTGGAGYTF	-	TRBV2	TRBJ1-2	TRBD1
TGTGCCAGCAGCGCCTCTGCCAGGCTTCCCTACGAGCAGTACTTC	CASSASARLPYEQYF	-	TRBV7-2	TRBJ2-7	-
TGCGCCAGCAGCCAACAGGTAGATAATCAGCCCCAGCATTTT	CASSQQVDNQPQHF	-	TRBV4-1	TRBJ1-5	-
TGTGCCAGCAGCGTCGGCACCGGGGAGCTGTTTTTT	CASSVGTGELFF	once	TRBV9	TRBJ2-2	-
TGCAGCGTTATCAAGGGGGCCGGGGAGCTGTTTTTT	CSVIKGAGELFF	once	TRBV29-1	TRBJ2-2	-
TGTGCCAGCAGCCCTCAGGGCTCTACCTACGAGCAGTACTTC	CASSPQGSTYEQYF	few	TRBV5-4	TRBJ2-7	-
TGCGCCAGCAGCCAAATCCTAGCGGGGGGCCTCACCAGCACAGATACGCAGTATTTT	CASSQILAGGLTSTDTQYF	-	TRBV4-1	TRBJ2-3	TRBD2
TGTGCCTGGAGATCGGACAGTAGCAATCAGCCCCAGCATTTT	CAWRSDSSNQPQHF	-	TRBV30	TRBJ1-5	-
TGTGCCAGCAGTGAAGTCCCCGTTGTGCTAGGAGAGACCCAGTACTTC	CASSEVPVVLGETQYF	-	TRBV6-1	TRBJ2-5	-
TGCGCCAGCAGCTACCGTCCCGGGACAGGGCCAACTGAAGCTTTCTTT	CASSYRPGTGPTEAFF	few	TRBV5-1	TRBJ1-1	TRBD1
TGTGCCAGTAGTAACTCCCCACAAGAGACCCAGTACTTC	CASSNSPQETQYF	-	TRBV19	TRBJ2-5	-
TGTGCCAGCAGTGAAGAAATTTCTGTGAACACTGAAGCTTTCTTT	CASSEEISVNTEAFF	-	TRBV6-1	TRBJ1-1	-
TGTGCCTGGAGCCTTGAGCGGGTTGGCTATGGCTACACCTTC	CAWSLERVGYGYTF	-	TRBV30	TRBJ1-2	-
TGCGCCAGCCGCGACCGCCCAGGCTCCTACGAGCAGTACTTC	CASRDRPGSYEQYF	-	TRBV5-1	TRBJ2-7	-
TGCGCCAGCAGCGTAAACACAGGGAACACCGGGGAGCTGTTTTTT	CASSVNTGNTGELFF	-	TRBV5-1	TRBJ2-2	-
TGCGCCAGCAGCTTGGAACAGGGAAGGAATACGCAGTATTTT	CASSLEQGRNTQYF	once	TRBV5-1	TRBJ2-3	-
TGTGCCAGCAGTTTATCGAGCCTTAGCTCCTACGAGCAGTACTTC	CASSLSSLSSYEQYF	few	TRBV27	TRBJ2-7	-
TGTGCCATCAGTGAGGGACAGGGTGCGTGGAACTATGGCTACACCTTC	CAISEGQGAWNYGYTF	few	TRBV10-3	TRBJ1-2	TRBD1
TGTGCCAGCAGTTTAATTAGCCTAGCCGTGAACACCGGGGAGCTGTTTTTT	CASSLISLAVNTGELFF	-	TRBV27	TRBJ2-2	-
TGTGCCAGCAGTTCTACCTACGAGCAGTACTTC	CASSSTYEQYF	-	TRBV6-5	TRBJ2-7	-
TGTGCCAGCAGCGTATACGGGGGGGACTATGGCTACACCTTC	CASSVYGGDYGYTF	-	TRBV9	TRBJ1-2	-
TGTGCCAGCAGTGAATTGGGAGAGAGGGGAGGTGAGCAGTTCTTC	CASSELGERGGEQFF	few	TRBV25-1	TRBJ2-1	-
TGTGCCAGCTCAACAGGGGGGGACTACAATGAGCAGTTCTTC	CASSTGGDYNEQFF	-	TRBV18	TRBJ2-1	-
TGTGCCAGCAGCCCAGCGGGGGCCGAACAGGATACGCAGTATTTT	CASSPAGAEQDTQYF	-	TRBV6-5	TRBJ2-3	TRBD2
TGTGCCAGCAGAGACAGACGGAGTGCGGCTTTCTTT	CASRDRRSAAFF	-	TRBV6-5	TRBJ1-1	-
TGTGCCAGCAACAGGGAAATACGGCACACTGAAGCTTTCTTT	CASNREIRHTEAFF	-	TRBV19	TRBJ1-1	-
TGTGCCAGCAGCTTGGACCCAGGGGGCCCGGGAGGAGAGACCCAGTACTTC	CASSLDPGGPGGETQYF	-	TRBV5-5	TRBJ2-5	-
TGTGCCAGCAGCTCCTTTCTAGCGGGGGGGCCTGATGAGCAGTTCTTC	CASSSFLAGGPDEQFF	-	TRBV7-3	TRBJ2-1	TRBD2
TGTGCCAGCAGCGTAGCTACATGGGGGGATGAGCAGTTCTTC	CASSVATWGDEQFF	-	TRBV9	TRBJ2-1	-
TGTGCCAGCAGTTACTCGGGGGCGAGCAATCAGCCCCAGCATTTT	CASSYSGASNQPQHF	-	TRBV6-5	TRBJ1-5	-
TGTGCCAGCAGGGTACCGGGACAGAACACTGAAGCTTTCTTT	CASRVPGQNTEAFF	-	TRBV6-1	TRBJ1-1	-
TGCGCCAGCAGCTTGGACAACGAGGGCTACGAGCAGTACTTC	CASSLDNEGYEQYF	-	TRBV5-1	TRBJ2-7	-
TGTGCCTGGGACCGTGCCCGGGACAGCTATGGCTACACCTTC	CAWDRARDSYGYTF	-	TRBV30	TRBJ1-2	TRBD1
TGTGCCAGTGAGACTAGTCCGGGGCGGTTCAACACCGGGGAGCTGTTTTTT	CASETSPGRFNTGELFF	-	TRBV7-6	TRBJ2-2	-
TGTGCCAGCAGTGAATATAGGGCAGGGGGCGCTTACGCTGAAGCTTTCTTT	CASSEYRAGGAYAEAFF	once	TRBV25-1	TRBJ1-1	TRBD1
TGTGCCAGCAGCGTAATGGCAGGAGGGGTATTTGAGCAGTTCTTC	CASSVMAGGVFEQFF	few	TRBV9	TRBJ2-1	-
TGTGCCAGCAGCTTTGACAGGAATGAAAAACTGTTTTTT	CASSFDRNEKLFF	-	TRBV7-9	TRBJ1-4	-
TGTGCCAGCAGCTTAGGACAGGGGATGGACAATGAGCAGTTCTTC	CASSLGQGMDNEQFF	few	TRBV7-9	TRBJ2-1	TRBD1
TGTGCCAGTAACCCAACAGGACCCCTTTCACCCCTCCACTTT	CASNPTGPLSPLHF	-	TRBV19	TRBJ1-6	-
TGTGCCATCAGCAGTACCTCCGGGACAGGGGGAGTTGGCTACACCTTC	CAISSTSGTGGVGYTF	-	TRBV10-3	TRBJ1-2	TRBD1
TGTGCCAGCACCCCGGGAGGGGCTGGAAACACCATATATTTT	CASTPGGAGNTIYF	-	TRBV7-9	TRBJ1-3	-
TGTGCCAGCAGCGTAGAGGGGCCCCACGAGCAGTACTTC	CASSVEGPHEQYF	-	TRBV9	TRBJ2-7	-
TGTGCCAGCACCGAGATGGGGGCGCCCGGGGCCAACGTCCTGACTTTC	CASTEMGAPGANVLTF	-	TRBV27	TRBJ2-6	-